This T cell receptor (beta chain) appears in the sequencing data of a study of shared clonotypes between healthy human individuals. The CDR3 contains 14 residues. Trimming shortened V by 2 bases and J by 0 bases, and 5 bases separated the two germline ends. The germline CDR1 and CDR2 sequences are MNHEY and SMNVEV (reference sequence). A note on this clone: This CDR3 is also generated by other DNA sequences in the sample.

Generated by immunoSEQ multiplex PCR, the TCRdb table keeps only in-frame clones and is missing some. The table has fewer than 3 million clones, 85% to 95% seen once. The sequencing input was naive CD4+ T cells from PBMCs. Described subset: CD45RA+ positively selected. The receptor's source is a man between 18 and 35 years old in good health. Some clones in this sample may be carry-over from other donors' samples. V gene TRBV27 combines with J gene TRBJ1-5, with TRBD1 as a possible D gene (5 bases). The CDR3 DNA reads as TGTGCCAGCAGTTTAAGGGGTAGCAATCAGCCCCAGCATTTT. Its translation: CASSLRGSNQPQHF.